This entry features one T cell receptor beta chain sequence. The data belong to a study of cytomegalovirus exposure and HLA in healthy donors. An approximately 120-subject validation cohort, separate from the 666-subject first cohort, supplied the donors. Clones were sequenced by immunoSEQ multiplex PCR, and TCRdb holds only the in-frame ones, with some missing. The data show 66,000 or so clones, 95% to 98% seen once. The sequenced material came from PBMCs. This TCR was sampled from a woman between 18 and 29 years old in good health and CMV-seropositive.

The CDR3 DNA is TGTGCCAGCAGCGTCTCTAGCGGGAGTGGCACAGATACGCAGTATTTT. It translates to CASSVSSGSGTDTQYF. The V gene is TRBV7-9, the J gene TRBJ2-3; 10 bases map to TRBD2. This CDR3 has 16 amino acids. Germline CDR1 and CDR2: SEHNR and FQNEAQ (reference sequence). Unmatched junction bases numbered 6, after V lost 5 bases and J lost 1 base.